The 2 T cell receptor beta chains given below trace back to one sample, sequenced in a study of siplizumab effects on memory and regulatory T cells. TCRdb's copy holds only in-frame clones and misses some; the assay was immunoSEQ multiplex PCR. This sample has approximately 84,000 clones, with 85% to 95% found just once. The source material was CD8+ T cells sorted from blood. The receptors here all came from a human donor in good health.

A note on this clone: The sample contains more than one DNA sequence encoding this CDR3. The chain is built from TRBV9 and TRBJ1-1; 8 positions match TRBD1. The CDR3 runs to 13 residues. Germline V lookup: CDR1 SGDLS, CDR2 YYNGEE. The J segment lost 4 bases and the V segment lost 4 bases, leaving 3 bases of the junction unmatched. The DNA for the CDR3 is TGTGCCAGCAGCACAGGGGGAGGCACTGAAGCTTTCTTT. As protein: CASSTGGGTEAFF. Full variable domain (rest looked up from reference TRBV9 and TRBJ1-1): DSGVTQTPKHLITATGQRVTLRCSPRSGDLSVYWYQQSLDQGLQFLIQYYNGEERAKGNILERFSAQQFPDLHSELNLSSLELGDSALYFCASSTGGGTEAFFGQGTRLTVV.

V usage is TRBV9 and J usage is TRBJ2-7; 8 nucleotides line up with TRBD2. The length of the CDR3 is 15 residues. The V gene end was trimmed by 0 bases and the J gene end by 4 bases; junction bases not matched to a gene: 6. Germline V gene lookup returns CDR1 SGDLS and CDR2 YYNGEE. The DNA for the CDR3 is TGTGCCAGCAGCGTAGCCCCCAGCGGGAGTTACGAGCAGTACTTC. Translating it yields CASSVAPSGSYEQYF.